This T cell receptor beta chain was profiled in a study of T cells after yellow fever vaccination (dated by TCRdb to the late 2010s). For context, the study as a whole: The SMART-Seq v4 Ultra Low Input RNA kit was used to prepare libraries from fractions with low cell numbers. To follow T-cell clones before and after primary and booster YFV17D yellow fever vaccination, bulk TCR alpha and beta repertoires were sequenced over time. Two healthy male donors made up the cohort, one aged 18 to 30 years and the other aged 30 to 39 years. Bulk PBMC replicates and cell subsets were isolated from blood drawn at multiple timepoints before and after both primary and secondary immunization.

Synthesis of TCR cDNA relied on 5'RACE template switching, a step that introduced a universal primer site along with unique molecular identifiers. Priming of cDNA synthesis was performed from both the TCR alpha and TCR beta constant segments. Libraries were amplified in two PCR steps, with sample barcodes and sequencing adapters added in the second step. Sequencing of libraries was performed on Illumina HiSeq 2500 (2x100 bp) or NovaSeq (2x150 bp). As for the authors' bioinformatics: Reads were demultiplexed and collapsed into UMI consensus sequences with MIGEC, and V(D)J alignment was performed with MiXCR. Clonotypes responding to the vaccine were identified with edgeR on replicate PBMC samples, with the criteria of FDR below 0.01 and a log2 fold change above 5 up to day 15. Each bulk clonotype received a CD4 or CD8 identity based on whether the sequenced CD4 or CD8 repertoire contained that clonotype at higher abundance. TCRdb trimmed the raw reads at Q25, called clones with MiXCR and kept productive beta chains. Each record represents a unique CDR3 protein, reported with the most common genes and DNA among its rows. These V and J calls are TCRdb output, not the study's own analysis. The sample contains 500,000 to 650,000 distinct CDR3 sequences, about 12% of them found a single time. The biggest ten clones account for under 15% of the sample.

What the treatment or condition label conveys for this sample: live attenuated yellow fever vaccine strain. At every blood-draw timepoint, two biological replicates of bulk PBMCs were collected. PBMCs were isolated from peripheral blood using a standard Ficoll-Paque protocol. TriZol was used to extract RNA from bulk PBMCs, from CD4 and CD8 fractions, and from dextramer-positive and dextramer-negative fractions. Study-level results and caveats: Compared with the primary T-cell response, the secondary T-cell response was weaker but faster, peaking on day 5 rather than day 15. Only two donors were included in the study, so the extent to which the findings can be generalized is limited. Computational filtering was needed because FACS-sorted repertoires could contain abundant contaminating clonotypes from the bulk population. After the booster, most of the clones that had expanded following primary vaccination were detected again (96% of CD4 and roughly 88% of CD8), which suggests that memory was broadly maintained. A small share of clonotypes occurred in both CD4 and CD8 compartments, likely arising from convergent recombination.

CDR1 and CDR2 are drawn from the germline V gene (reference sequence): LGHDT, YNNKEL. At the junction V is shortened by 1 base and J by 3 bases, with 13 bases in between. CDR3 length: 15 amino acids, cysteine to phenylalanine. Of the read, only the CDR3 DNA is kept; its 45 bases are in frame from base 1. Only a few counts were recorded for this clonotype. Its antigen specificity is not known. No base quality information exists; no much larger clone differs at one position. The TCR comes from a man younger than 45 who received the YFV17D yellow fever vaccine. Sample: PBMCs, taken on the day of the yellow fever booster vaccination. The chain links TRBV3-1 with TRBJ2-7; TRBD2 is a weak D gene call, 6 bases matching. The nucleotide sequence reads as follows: TGTGCCAGCAGCCAAGGCAGGGACTTCAACTACGAGCAGTACTTC. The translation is CASSQGRDFNYEQYF.